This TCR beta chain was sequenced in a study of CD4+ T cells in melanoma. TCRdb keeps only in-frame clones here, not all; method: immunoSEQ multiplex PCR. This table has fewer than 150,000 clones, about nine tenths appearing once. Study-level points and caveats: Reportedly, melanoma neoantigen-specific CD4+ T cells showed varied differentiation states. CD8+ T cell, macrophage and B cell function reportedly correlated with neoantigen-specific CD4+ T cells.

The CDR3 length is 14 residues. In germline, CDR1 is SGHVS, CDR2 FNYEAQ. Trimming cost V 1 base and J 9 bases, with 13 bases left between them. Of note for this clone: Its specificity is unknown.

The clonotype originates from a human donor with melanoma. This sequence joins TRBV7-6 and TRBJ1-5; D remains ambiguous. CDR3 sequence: CASSLEASRGPQHF. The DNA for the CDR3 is TGTGCCAGCAGCTTAGAAGCAAGCCGGGGGCCCCAGCATTTT.